This T cell receptor beta chain derives from a study of regulatory T cells in long-lasting Graves disease. CDR3-region Arm-PCR and iRepertoire HTBI primers produced the TCR beta libraries. One entry per CDR3 protein results from TCRdb running MiXCR on the multiplex PCR reads. The sample comprises about 350,000 distinct CDR3 sequences, roughly a sixth of which are singletons, and roughly 27% rests with the top ten. Study-level findings and limits: Shared public clonotypes totalled over 2,500 in persistent patients, compared with about 990 in new patients.

Sample time point: newly diagnosed GD, antithyroid drugs for less than 3 months. PBMCs were the source of the RNA used for TCR sequencing. A note on this clonotype: Its antigen is as yet unknown.

The CDR3 is made up of 15 amino acids. The germline CDR1 and CDR2 sequences are MNHEY and SMNVEV (reference sequence). V was trimmed by 1 base and J by 4 bases, leaving 11 bases between them. This sample also appeared in a second study, on T cells in Graves' hyperthyroidism and ophthalmopathy.

The V gene is TRBV27, the J gene TRBJ1-5; D unclear. This sequence originates from a man aged 35 to 55 with Graves disease. Sequenced here: peripheral blood mononuclear cells (PBMCs), sampled at new diagnosis, from a patient treated with antithyroid drugs. This CDR3 reads CASSLYFPENQPQHF. DNA for the CDR3: TGTGCCAGCAGTTTATATTTCCCGGAGAATCAGCCCCAGCATTTT.